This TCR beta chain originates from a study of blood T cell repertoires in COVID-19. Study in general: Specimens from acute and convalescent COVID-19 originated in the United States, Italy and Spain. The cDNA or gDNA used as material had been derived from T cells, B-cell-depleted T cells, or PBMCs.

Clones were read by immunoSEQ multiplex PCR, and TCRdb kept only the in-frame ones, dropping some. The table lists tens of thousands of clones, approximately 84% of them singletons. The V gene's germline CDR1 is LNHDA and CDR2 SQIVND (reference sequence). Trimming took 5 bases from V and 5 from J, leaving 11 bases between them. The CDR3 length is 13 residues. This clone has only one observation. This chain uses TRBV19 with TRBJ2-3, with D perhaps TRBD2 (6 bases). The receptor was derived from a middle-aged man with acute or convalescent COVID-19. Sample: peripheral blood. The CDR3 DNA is TGTGCCAGTAGTTGGACCGGGGGAGATACGCAGTATTTT. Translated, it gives CASSWTGGDTQYF.